A selection of T cell receptor beta chains follows, all from one sample in a study of cytomegalovirus exposure and HLA in healthy donors. Clones were sequenced by immunoSEQ multiplex PCR, and TCRdb holds only the in-frame ones, with some missing. The sample has some 83,000 clones, about 94% seen once. The sample comprised PBMCs. Receptors were obtained from a woman under 30 in good health and CMV-seronegative. The CDR3 runs from the conserved cysteine through the conserved F or W. Fields, in order: clone size, V gene, D gene, J gene, CDR3 DNA, CDR3 protein. D genes are given only for firm matches. Expanded clones are given a class, and other clones once, few, many or no size at all.

clone_size: NA; v_call: TRBV19; d_call: TRBD2; j_call: TRBJ2-3; cdr3_nt: TGTGCCAGTAGTTCCCTAGCGGGAGAGGGCACAGATACGCAGTATTTT; cdr3_aa: CASSSLAGEGTDTQYF
clone_size: NA; v_call: TRBV7-9; d_call: TRBD1; j_call: TRBJ2-7; cdr3_nt: TGTGCCAGCAGCTCGACGACCGGGACAGGGGCTCGTGAGCAGTACTTC; cdr3_aa: CASSSTTGTGAREQYF
clone_size: NA; v_call: TRBV7-6; d_call: TRBD2; j_call: TRBJ2-1; cdr3_nt: TGTGCCAGCAGCTTACGGGCTAGCGGGAGGATACCGATCAACAATGAGCAGTTCTTC; cdr3_aa: CASSLRASGRIPINNEQFF
clone_size: NA; v_call: TRBV10-3; d_call: NA; j_call: TRBJ1-6; cdr3_nt: TGTGCCATCAGTGATGAGGGTCTAGGGTCACCCCTCCACTTT; cdr3_aa: CAISDEGLGSPLHF
clone_size: NA; v_call: TRBV4-1; d_call: NA; j_call: TRBJ1-1; cdr3_nt: TGCGCCAGCAGCCACGACAGTCTGGGTTTGAACACTGAAGCTTTCTTT; cdr3_aa: CASSHDSLGLNTEAFF
clone_size: once; v_call: TRBV4-3; d_call: TRBD1; j_call: TRBJ1-6; cdr3_nt: TGCGCCAGCAGCCGAGAGGGGGCAGGGTTGAATTCACCCCTCCACTTT; cdr3_aa: CASSREGAGLNSPLHF
clone_size: NA; v_call: TRBV7-9; d_call: TRBD2; j_call: TRBJ2-7; cdr3_nt: TGTGCCAGCAGCACATCAGTGTCTAGCGGATACGAGCAGTACTTC; cdr3_aa: CASSTSVSSGYEQYF
clone_size: NA; v_call: TRBV4-3; d_call: TRBD2; j_call: TRBJ2-2; cdr3_nt: TGCGCCAGCAGCCAAGAAGGGACTAGCGCCGGGGAGCTGTTTTTT; cdr3_aa: CASSQEGTSAGELFF
clone_size: NA; v_call: TRBV5-5; d_call: NA; j_call: TRBJ1-2; cdr3_nt: TGTGCCAGCAGCCCTACGCTAAACTCCCGCGGGGGCTATGGCTACACCTTC; cdr3_aa: CASSPTLNSRGGYGYTF
clone_size: NA; v_call: TRBV30; d_call: TRBD2; j_call: TRBJ2-7; cdr3_nt: TGTGCCTGTAAAACCGGGACTAGCGGGGGGACCTACGAGCAGTACTTC; cdr3_aa: CACKTGTSGGTYEQYF
clone_size: NA; v_call: TRBV6-1; d_call: NA; j_call: TRBJ1-5; cdr3_nt: TGTGCCAGCAGTGAAGCTGAGGGAATGGGCAATCAGCCCCAGCATTTT; cdr3_aa: CASSEAEGMGNQPQHF
clone_size: NA; v_call: TRBV10-2; d_call: NA; j_call: TRBJ1-1; cdr3_nt: TGCGCCAGCAGCCAGACAGGCAAGAACACTGAAGCTTTCTTT; cdr3_aa: CASSQTGKNTEAFF
clone_size: NA; v_call: TRBV7-6; d_call: NA; j_call: TRBJ1-2; cdr3_nt: TGTGCCAGCAGCTTGAGTGGAGCTAACTATGGCTACACCTTC; cdr3_aa: CASSLSGANYGYTF
clone_size: NA; v_call: TRBV5-5; d_call: NA; j_call: TRBJ1-1; cdr3_nt: TGTGCCAGCAGCTTATCCCCAGCGGGTCCTGAAGCTTTCTTT; cdr3_aa: CASSLSPAGPEAFF
clone_size: NA; v_call: TRBV6-5; d_call: TRBD2; j_call: TRBJ2-3; cdr3_nt: TGTGCCAGCAGTCAACTGACTAGCGCAGATACGCAGTATTTT; cdr3_aa: CASSQLTSADTQYF
clone_size: NA; v_call: TRBV5-4; d_call: NA; j_call: TRBJ2-5; cdr3_nt: TGTGCCAGCAGCTGGAAAAAAACGGGGGTTGGGGAGACCCAGTACTTC; cdr3_aa: CASSWKKTGVGETQYF
clone_size: NA; v_call: TRBV7-8; d_call: NA; j_call: TRBJ2-2; cdr3_nt: TGTGCCAGCAGCCGAAGGAGGGGTACCGGGGAGCTGTTTTTT; cdr3_aa: CASSRRRGTGELFF
clone_size: NA; v_call: TRBV11-2; d_call: NA; j_call: TRBJ2-5; cdr3_nt: TGTGCCAGCAGCTTCGGGAGCGGAGAGACCCAGTACTTC; cdr3_aa: CASSFGSGETQYF
clone_size: NA; v_call: TRBV7-2; d_call: TRBD1; j_call: TRBJ2-7; cdr3_nt: TGTGCCAGCAGCTTCAGCCCGGGACAGACCTACGAGCAGTACTTC; cdr3_aa: CASSFSPGQTYEQYF
clone_size: NA; v_call: TRBV10-1; d_call: NA; j_call: TRBJ2-2; cdr3_nt: TGCGCCAGCAACGGAGTCTCCGGGGAGCTGTTTTTT; cdr3_aa: CASNGVSGELFF
clone_size: NA; v_call: TRBV2; d_call: TRBD1; j_call: TRBJ2-7; cdr3_nt: TGTGCCAGCCGCTGGGACAGATTTTACTTC; cdr3_aa: CASRWDRFYF
clone_size: NA; v_call: TRBV19; d_call: NA; j_call: TRBJ2-2; cdr3_nt: TGTGCCAGTAGTATGGAACGGGCGAACACCGGGGAGCTGTTTTTT; cdr3_aa: CASSMERANTGELFF
clone_size: NA; v_call: TRBV19; d_call: TRBD1; j_call: TRBJ2-1; cdr3_nt: TGTGCCAGTACCACAGAGGGGACAGGGCGCTACAATGAGCAGTTCTTC; cdr3_aa: CASTTEGTGRYNEQFF
clone_size: NA; v_call: TRBV28; d_call: NA; j_call: TRBJ1-2; cdr3_nt: TGTGCCAGCAGTTTAATAGGGGTCGGTGGCTACACCTTC; cdr3_aa: CASSLIGVGGYTF
clone_size: NA; v_call: TRBV5-6; d_call: NA; j_call: TRBJ2-6; cdr3_nt: TGTGCCAGCAGCTATTCGAGAAGAGCCTCTGGGGCCAACGTCCTGACTTTC; cdr3_aa: CASSYSRRASGANVLTF
clone_size: NA; v_call: TRBV28; d_call: TRBD1; j_call: TRBJ2-7; cdr3_nt: TGTGCCAGCACTGCTCCCGGGACAGGCATAACCTACGAGCAGTACTTC; cdr3_aa: CASTAPGTGITYEQYF
clone_size: NA; v_call: TRBV2; d_call: TRBD2; j_call: TRBJ2-7; cdr3_nt: TGTGCCAGCAGTAACGGGACTAGCGGACGGTACGAGCAGTACTTC; cdr3_aa: CASSNGTSGRYEQYF
clone_size: NA; v_call: TRBV28; d_call: NA; j_call: TRBJ1-1; cdr3_nt: TGTGCCAGCAGTTTTGGTAACAGCCCTGAAGCTTTCTTT; cdr3_aa: CASSFGNSPEAFF
clone_size: NA; v_call: TRBV28; d_call: NA; j_call: TRBJ1-2; cdr3_nt: TGTGCCAGCACCCGGGGGAACTATGGCTACACCTTC; cdr3_aa: CASTRGNYGYTF
clone_size: NA; v_call: TRBV4-1; d_call: TRBD2; j_call: TRBJ2-3; cdr3_nt: TGCGCCAGCAGCCACACATGGACTAGCGGTGAAAGCACAGATACGCAGTATTTT; cdr3_aa: CASSHTWTSGESTDTQYF
clone_size: NA; v_call: TRBV7-6; d_call: TRBD1; j_call: TRBJ1-1; cdr3_nt: TGTGCCAGCAGCTTATTATTTCGGAGGACAGGGACCTCTGATAACACTGAAGCTTTCTTT; cdr3_aa: CASSLLFRRTGTSDNTEAFF
clone_size: NA; v_call: TRBV25-1; d_call: TRBD2; j_call: TRBJ2-5; cdr3_nt: TGTGCCAGCAGTGAGAGCGGGGGCATAGAGACCCAGTACTTC; cdr3_aa: CASSESGGIETQYF
clone_size: NA; v_call: TRBV18; d_call: NA; j_call: TRBJ2-4; cdr3_nt: TGTGCCAGCTCACCCCCACTTACAGCCAAAAACATTCAGTACTTC; cdr3_aa: CASSPPLTAKNIQYF
clone_size: NA; v_call: TRBV2; d_call: TRBD2; j_call: TRBJ2-7; cdr3_nt: TGTGCCAGCAGCGAGTGGACTAGCGGGGGAAACACCTACGAGCAGTACTTC; cdr3_aa: CASSEWTSGGNTYEQYF
clone_size: few; v_call: TRBV5-8; d_call: NA; j_call: TRBJ1-6; cdr3_nt: TGTGCCAGCAGCTTCATGGGGGGGAATTCACCCCTCCACTTT; cdr3_aa: CASSFMGGNSPLHF
clone_size: NA; v_call: TRBV29-1; d_call: NA; j_call: TRBJ2-1; cdr3_nt: TGCAGCGTTGTTCAGGGTGTATGGTTCTTC; cdr3_aa: CSVVQGVWFF
clone_size: NA; v_call: TRBV29-1; d_call: TRBD1; j_call: TRBJ2-2; cdr3_nt: TGCAGCGTTGGGGACAGGGTTTTTCAGGGCACCGGGGAGCTGTTTTTT; cdr3_aa: CSVGDRVFQGTGELFF
clone_size: once; v_call: TRBV5-1; d_call: TRBD2; j_call: TRBJ2-7; cdr3_nt: TGCGCCAGCAGCCAAACTAGCGGGAGGGAATACGAGCAGTACTTC; cdr3_aa: CASSQTSGREYEQYF
clone_size: NA; v_call: TRBV6-5; d_call: NA; j_call: TRBJ2-7; cdr3_nt: TGTGCCAGCAGTTATGCGCAGGAGGGCTACGAGCAGTACTTC; cdr3_aa: CASSYAQEGYEQYF
clone_size: NA; v_call: TRBV6-1; d_call: TRBD2; j_call: TRBJ2-1; cdr3_nt: TGTGCCAGCCTCCTAGCGGGGTTTAATGAGCAGTTCTTC; cdr3_aa: CASLLAGFNEQFF
clone_size: NA; v_call: TRBV7-2; d_call: NA; j_call: TRBJ2-3; cdr3_nt: TGTGCCAGCAGCCCCTATATCGCAGATACGCAGTATTTT; cdr3_aa: CASSPYIADTQYF
clone_size: NA; v_call: TRBV7-8; d_call: TRBD1; j_call: TRBJ2-7; cdr3_nt: TGTGCCAGCAGCTGGCAGGGGGCGCAGTTCGAGCAGTACTTC; cdr3_aa: CASSWQGAQFEQYF
clone_size: NA; v_call: TRBV7-9; d_call: TRBD2; j_call: TRBJ2-3; cdr3_nt: TGTGCCAGCAGCTTTGGGCGGGGGGGTACAGATACGCAGTATTTT; cdr3_aa: CASSFGRGGTDTQYF
clone_size: NA; v_call: TRBV11-1; d_call: NA; j_call: TRBJ1-1; cdr3_nt: TGTGCCAGCAGCCTTTGGGGCAGGGAAGAAGCTTTCTTT; cdr3_aa: CASSLWGREEAFF
clone_size: NA; v_call: TRBV5-1; d_call: TRBD1; j_call: TRBJ1-1; cdr3_nt: TGCGCCAGCAGCTCTGGACAGGGGGTGATGGAAGCTTTCTTT; cdr3_aa: CASSSGQGVMEAFF
clone_size: once; v_call: TRBV15; d_call: NA; j_call: TRBJ1-1; cdr3_nt: TGTGCCACCAGCAGAGATAGAACAGTTGAAGCTTTCTTT; cdr3_aa: CATSRDRTVEAFF